This TCR beta chain was captured in a study of low-dose radiotherapy and immunotherapy resistance in tumors. Stated time point: before trial treatment. This clonotype was observed at least ten times. Amplification, which lasted around 20 PCR cycles, used a constant-region primer and V-primer adapter to amplify TCRs. One entry per CDR3 protein results from TCRdb running MiXCR on the reads. The sample has tens of thousands of distinct CDR3 sequences; 10% to 15% are singletons. The CDR3 length is 15 residues. Trimming left V 4 bases short and J 5 bases short, with 15 bases between. Germline V gene data show CDR1 as KGHDR and CDR2 as SFDVKD.

The source of this sequence is a female donor with ovarian cancer. The input for sequencing was PBMCs, taken before treatment. J is TRBJ2-3 and V is TRBV24-1, with D possibly called TRBD1 or TRBD2 (5 bases each). The CDR3 sequence: CATSDLGTGVDTQYF. In DNA form, the CDR3 reads TGTGCCACCAGTGACCTCGGGACCGGAGTAGATACGCAGTATTTT.